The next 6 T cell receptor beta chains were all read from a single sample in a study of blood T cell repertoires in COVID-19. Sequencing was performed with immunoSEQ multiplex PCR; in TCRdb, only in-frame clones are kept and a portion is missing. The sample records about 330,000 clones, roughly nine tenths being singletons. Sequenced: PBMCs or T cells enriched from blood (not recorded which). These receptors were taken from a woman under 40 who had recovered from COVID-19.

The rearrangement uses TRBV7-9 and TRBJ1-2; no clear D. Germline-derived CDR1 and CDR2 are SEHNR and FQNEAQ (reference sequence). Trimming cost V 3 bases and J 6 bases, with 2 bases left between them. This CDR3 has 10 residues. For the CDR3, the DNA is TGTGCCAGCAGCTTTAATGGCTACACCTTC. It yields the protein CASSFNGYTF.

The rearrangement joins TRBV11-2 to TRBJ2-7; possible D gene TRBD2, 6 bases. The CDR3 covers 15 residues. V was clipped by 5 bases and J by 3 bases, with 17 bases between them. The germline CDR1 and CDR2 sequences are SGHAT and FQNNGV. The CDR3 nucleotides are TGTGCCAGCAGCCCTACGTGGACTAACGACTACGAGCAGTACTTC. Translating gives CASSPTWTNDYEQYF.

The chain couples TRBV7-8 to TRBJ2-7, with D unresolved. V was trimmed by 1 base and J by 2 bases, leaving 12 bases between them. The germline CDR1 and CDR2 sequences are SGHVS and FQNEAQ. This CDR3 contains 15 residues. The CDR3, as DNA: TGTGCCAGCAGCTTAGATCTGGGCCCCCCCTACGAGCAGTACTTC. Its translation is CASSLDLGPPYEQYF.

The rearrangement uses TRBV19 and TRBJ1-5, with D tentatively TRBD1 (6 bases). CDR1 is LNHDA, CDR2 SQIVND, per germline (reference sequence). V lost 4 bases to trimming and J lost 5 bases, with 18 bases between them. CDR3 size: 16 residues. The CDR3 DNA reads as TGTGCCAGTAGTAACGGGACACTCGGGAGGGATCAGCCCCAGCATTTT. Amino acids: CASSNGTLGRDQPQHF.

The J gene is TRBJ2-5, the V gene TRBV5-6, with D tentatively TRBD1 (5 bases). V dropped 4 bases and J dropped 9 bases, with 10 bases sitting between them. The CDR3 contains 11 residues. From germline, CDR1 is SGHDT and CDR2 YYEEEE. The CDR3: CASSREGAQYF. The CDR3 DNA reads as TGTGCCAGCAGCCGCGAAGGGGCCCAGTACTTC.

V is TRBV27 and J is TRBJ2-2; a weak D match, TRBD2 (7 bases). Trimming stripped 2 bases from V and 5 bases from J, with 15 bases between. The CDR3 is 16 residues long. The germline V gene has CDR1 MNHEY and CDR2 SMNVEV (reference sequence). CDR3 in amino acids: CASSLDAGAGTGELFF. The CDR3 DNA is TGTGCCAGCAGTTTAGACGCGGGGGCTGGTACCGGGGAGCTGTTTTTT.